The T cell receptor (beta chain) under discussion was sequenced for a study of human T cells and chemical hapten exposure. Study information: The use of 2% DPC on 2 cm by 2 cm of upper inner arm skin constituted sensitization.

Time point of the sample: pre-sensitization, week 0. The treatment was: therapeutic diphenylcyclopropenone sensitization with weekly scalp DPC. Blood was drawn before each patch test was applied. The CDR3 loop spans 13 amino acids. V lost 1 base to trimming and J lost 8 bases, with 11 bases between them. There are many counts of this clonotype. In TCRdb, the RACE reads were re-called with MiXCR into one record per CDR3 protein. This table holds tens of thousands of distinct CDR3 sequences, around a tenth found once. V usage is TRBV12-3 or TRBV12-4 and J usage is TRBJ1-2; no firm D call. The specimen was whole blood, collected in connection with sensitization to the hapten diphenylcyclopropenone (DPC). The TCR sequence derives from a woman aged 40 to 50 with alopecia areata. Some clones in this sample may be carry-over from other donors' samples. CDR3 DNA: TGTGCCAGCAGTTTAGGAACAACCGGGGGCTACACCTTC. Protein product: CASSLGTTGGYTF.